The 9 T cell receptor beta chains below come from one sample, sequenced in a study of T cell responses to AZD1222 COVID-19 vaccine. Assay used: immunoSEQ multiplex PCR; TCRdb lists only in-frame clones, some missing. The data contain approximately 89,000 clones, about 91% of them singletons. The specimen comprised peripheral blood, sampled on day 0 of AZD1222 vaccination. These receptors all stem from an adult in good health.

V and J are TRBV20-1 and TRBJ1-1; D remains unclear. From germline, CDR1 is DFQATT and CDR2 SNEGSKA (reference sequence). There are 11 residues in the CDR3. V shed 3 bases and J shed 7 bases, with 9 bases lying between them. CDR3 sequence reads: CSARSRGEAFF. In nucleotides, the CDR3 is TGCAGTGCTAGGAGTCGGGGTGAAGCTTTCTTT.

The chain combines TRBV9 with TRBJ1-2; D is unresolved. This CDR3 contains 16 residues. The germline V gene encodes CDR1 SGDLS and CDR2 YYNGEE. Trimming shortened V by 3 bases and J by 0 bases, and 15 bases separated the two germline ends. DNA of the CDR3: TGTGCCAGCAGCGCCCGCCCTAGTGGTACTAACTATGGCTACACCTTC. Its translation is CASSARPSGTNYGYTF.

The chain links TRBV30 to TRBJ2-7; 7 bases are a match to TRBD1. The CDR3 length is 13 residues. Germline V gene lookup returns CDR1 GTSNPN and CDR2 SVGIG (reference sequence). V shed 1 base and J 5 bases; nucleotides not matched to a gene: 5. In nucleotides, the CDR3 is TGTGCCTGGAGTGGACAGGGTGGGCACGAGCAGTACTTC. This translates into CAWSGQGGHEQYF. Combining the CDR3 with reference TRBV30 and TRBJ2-7 gives the whole variable domain SQTIHQWPATLVQPVGSPLSLECTVEGTSNPNLYWYRQAAGRGLQLLFYSVGIGQISSEVPQNLSASRPQDRQFILSSKKLLLSDSGFYLCAWSGQGGHEQYFGPGTRLTVT.

The gene calls are TRBV30 and TRBJ2-7; possible D gene TRBD2, 5 bases. Trimming left V 3 bases short and J 11 bases short, with 20 bases between. Germline CDR1 reads GTSNPN; CDR2 reads SVGIG (reference sequence). This CDR3 comprises 13 residues. As DNA, the CDR3 is TGTGCCTGGAGCGGCGGGTTAAGAGGTTCGAAGTACTTC. Amino acids: CAWSGGLRGSKYF.

The rearrangement joins TRBV5-1 to TRBJ1-4, with D maybe TRBD1 (5 bases). Germline-derived CDR1 and CDR2 are SGHRS and YFSETQ. The CDR3 runs 14 residues. V was trimmed by 0 bases and J by 7 bases, leaving 10 bases between them. The CDR3 nucleotides are TGCGCCAGCAGCTTGGGCGGGGGGAGTGAAAAACTGTTTTTT. Encoded protein: CASSLGGGSEKLFF.

This clone was seen once. The chain carries TRBV5-6 and TRBJ1-1; D is uncertain. The CDR3 spans 13 residues. V was cut by 6 bases and J by 4 bases, with 13 bases left in between. Looked up from germline, CDR1 is SGHDT and CDR2 is YYEEEE. CDR3 coding DNA: TGTGCCAGCAACTCTGCGGGCGCCACTGAAGCTTTCTTT. Residues: CASNSAGATEAFF.

This clone was seen once. The chain carries TRBV23-1 and TRBJ2-1, with D possibly matching TRBD2 (6 bases). TRBV23-1 is an ORF, and what it does is uncertain. Trimming cost V 3 bases and J 3 bases, with 15 bases left between them. The CDR3 extends over 16 amino acids. The CDR3 sequence: CASSHGIAELYNEQFF. The CDR3 DNA sequence: TGCGCCAGCAGTCACGGTATAGCGGAGCTCTACAATGAGCAGTTCTTC.

The chain recombines TRBV28 with TRBJ2-7; TRBD1 aligns across 7 bases. Per the germline V gene, CDR1 is MDHEN and CDR2 is SYDVKM. V shed 2 bases, J shed 4 bases, and the junction held 5 bases outside the gene matches. CDR3 length: 14 residues. The DNA for the CDR3 is TGTGCCAGCAGTTTAACAGGGACAGTTTACGAGCAGTACTTC. It specifies CASSLTGTVYEQYF. The full variable domain, completed using reference TRBV28 and TRBJ2-7, is DVKVTQSSRYLVKRTGEKVFLECVQDMDHENMFWYRQDPGLGLRLIYFSYDVKMKEKGDIPEGYSVSREKKERFSLILESASTNQTSMYLCASSLTGTVYEQYFGPGTRLTVT.

This clone has just one count. This chain joins TRBV6-5 and TRBJ1-4, with TRBD1 as a possible D gene (5 bases). Trimming removed 4 bases at V and 3 bases at J, with 12 bases between. The CDR3 is made up of 15 amino acids. The V gene's germline CDR1 is MNHEY and CDR2 SVGAGI. In DNA, the CDR3 is TGTGCCAGCAGTTCCGGGGCCCGCTCTAATGAAAAACTGTTTTTT. Translated: CASSSGARSNEKLFF.